The source of this T cell receptor beta chain is a study of blood T cells in healthy people across ages. This clonotype was recorded a few times. The antigen remains unidentified. V was trimmed by 1 base and J by 4 bases, leaving 13 bases between them. The germline V gene has CDR1 MDHEN and CDR2 SYDVKM. The CDR3 covers 15 residues. Study observations and caveats: Per million T cells, TCR beta diversity dropped roughly linearly as age increased.

The authors ran a second PCR of about 6 to 12 cycles using a sample-barcoded 5' primer and a J-beta primer mix. From each sample, at least 3 million paired-end reads containing CDR3 were obtained. MiXCR, applied by TCRdb to the 5' RACE reads, yields one record per CDR3 protein. The profile shows under 850,000 distinct CDR3 sequences, around 36% of them singletons. The rearrangement uses TRBV28 and TRBJ2-5; D call uncertain. The sequence was obtained from a man between 18 and 29 years old in good health. Sequencing input: blood. The CDR3 sequence: CASSLSPPNSETQYF. The CDR3 DNA is TGTGCCAGCAGTTTATCCCCACCCAATTCAGAGACCCAGTACTTC.